The rows below give T cell receptor beta chains drawn from one sample of a study of blood T cells in healthy people across ages. From the 5' RACE reads, TCRdb called clonotypes with MiXCR, one entry per CDR3 protein. The sample has roughly 700,000 distinct CDR3 sequences, approximately 30% seen once. Specimen: blood. The source is a woman of 80 years or more in good health. Both conserved end residues are part of each CDR3. D genes are given only for firm matches. Part of the rows lack a size; the others show once, few, many or a class for expanded clones.

J: TRBJ2-3
D: .
size: .
V: TRBV5-5
DNA: TGTGCCAGCAGCTTGGCGACAGGCCCCCCAGATACGCAGTATTTT
CDR3: CASSLATGPPDTQYF

J: TRBJ2-7
D: .
size: many
V: TRBV5-1
DNA: TGCGCCAGCAGCTTGGCCTCACCCTACGAGCAGTACTTC
CDR3: CASSLASPYEQYF

J: TRBJ1-2
D: .
size: .
V: TRBV4-2
DNA: TGTGCCAGCAGCCAAGATCTGGCAGGGAGGTATGGCTACACCTTC
CDR3: CASSQDLAGRYGYTF

J: TRBJ2-3
D: .
size: many
V: TRBV20-1
DNA: TGCAGTGCTCCGCTGCAAAGCGTTAGCACAGATACGCAGTATTTT
CDR3: CSAPLQSVSTDTQYF

J: TRBJ1-5
D: .
size: many
V: TRBV19
DNA: TGTGCCAGTAGTCCATCGGGGGGCCGCTTTCAGCCCCAGCATTTT
CDR3: CASSPSGGRFQPQHF

J: TRBJ2-4
D: .
size: .
V: TRBV7-2
DNA: TGTGCCAGCACCCCGGGTACAGAGGGATTCCCCCAGTACTTC
CDR3: CASTPGTEGFPQYF

J: TRBJ2-1
D: TRBD2
size: once
V: TRBV7-9
DNA: TGTGCCAGCAGCCCGGGACTAGCGGGAGTATCCTACAATGAGCAGTTCTTC
CDR3: CASSPGLAGVSYNEQFF

J: TRBJ1-1
D: .
size: .
V: TRBV28
DNA: TGTGCCAGCAGTTTAATCGGGGGCTGGGGCACTGAAGCTTTCTTT
CDR3: CASSLIGGWGTEAFF

J: TRBJ2-4
D: .
size: .
V: TRBV6-2/TRBV6-3
DNA: TGTGCCAGCAGTTCCAATCCTAGGACTTACGGGCAGTACTTC
CDR3: CASSSNPRTYGQYF

J: TRBJ2-1
D: TRBD2
size: .
V: TRBV5-1
DNA: TGCGCCAGCAGCTTGACTAGCGGGGCGAATGAGCAGTTCTTC
CDR3: CASSLTSGANEQFF

J: TRBJ2-3
D: .
size: .
V: TRBV28
DNA: TGTGCCAGCAGTTCGGACTGGACCCGGGATACGCAGTATTTT
CDR3: CASSSDWTRDTQYF

J: TRBJ2-7
D: .
size: many
V: TRBV3-1
DNA: TGTGCCAGCAGCCAATCAAAGTTAGAGCAGTACTTC
CDR3: CASSQSKLEQYF

J: TRBJ2-6
D: .
size: .
V: TRBV5-1
DNA: TGCGCCAGCAGCCTACATACGGGACCCTCTGGGGCCAACGTCCTGACTTTC
CDR3: CASSLHTGPSGANVLTF

J: TRBJ2-4
D: .
size: .
V: TRBV7-2
DNA: TGTGCCAGCAGCTTAGAGGGGCAGAAAAACATTCAGTACTTC
CDR3: CASSLEGQKNIQYF

J: TRBJ2-3
D: TRBD2
size: .
V: TRBV7-3
DNA: TGTGCCAGCAGCTTAACGGCTAGCGGGAAGGCAGATACGCAGTATTTT
CDR3: CASSLTASGKADTQYF

J: TRBJ2-3
D: TRBD2
size: many
V: TRBV5-1
DNA: TGCGCCAGCAGTTCGGGACTAGCATTTACAGATACGCAGTATTTT
CDR3: CASSSGLAFTDTQYF

J: TRBJ2-3
D: TRBD1
size: many
V: TRBV5-1
DNA: TGCGCCAGCAGCAAGAGACAGGGGGCCCGAGATACGCAGTATTTT
CDR3: CASSKRQGARDTQYF

J: TRBJ2-7
D: .
size: many
V: TRBV6-2/TRBV6-3
DNA: TGTGCCAGCAGTTACTCGATGGACTACGAGCAGTACTTC
CDR3: CASSYSMDYEQYF

J: TRBJ2-3
D: .
size: .
V: TRBV5-1
DNA: TGCGCCAGCAGCATTAGCACAGATACGCGGTATTTT
CDR3: CASSISTDTRYF

J: TRBJ2-1
D: .
size: .
V: TRBV2
DNA: TGTGCCAGCCAAACTGGGCCGACAACTGAGCAGTTCTTC
CDR3: CASQTGPTTEQFF

J: TRBJ2-7
D: .
size: many
V: TRBV30
DNA: TGTGCCTGGAGTGTCGGGGTATCCTACGAGCAGTACTTC
CDR3: CAWSVGVSYEQYF

J: TRBJ2-1
D: TRBD2
size: .
V: TRBV28
DNA: TGTGCCAGCAATCTGCGGGGGGGGACGTCCTACAATGAGCAGTTCTTC
CDR3: CASNLRGGTSYNEQFF

J: TRBJ2-6
D: .
size: many
V: TRBV5-1
DNA: TGCGCCAGCAGCTCCACATTGACAGGAGTCGGCCCCTCTGGGGCCAACGTCCTGACTTTC
CDR3: CASSSTLTGVGPSGANVLTF

J: TRBJ1-2
D: .
size: many
V: TRBV11-2
DNA: TGTGCCAGCAGCCCTCGGGAGTCTTTTGGCTACACCTTC
CDR3: CASSPRESFGYTF

J: TRBJ2-1
D: .
size: many
V: TRBV30
DNA: TGTGCCTGGACTACTAGGAATGAGCAGTTCTTC
CDR3: CAWTTRNEQFF

J: TRBJ1-3
D: .
size: .
V: TRBV6-5
DNA: TGTGCCAGCAGTCAACAGGGTTCTTCAAACACCATATATTTT
CDR3: CASSQQGSSNTIYF

J: TRBJ2-7
D: .
size: .
V: TRBV6-5
DNA: TGTGCCAGCAGTCCCACCCTTATTTTCTTGGACGAGCAGTACTTC
CDR3: CASSPTLIFLDEQYF

J: TRBJ2-7
D: .
size: .
V: TRBV11-2
DNA: TGTGCCAGTAGCCCAACACAGGGCTCCTACGAGCAGTACTTC
CDR3: CASSPTQGSYEQYF

J: TRBJ2-3
D: TRBD1
size: many
V: TRBV5-1
DNA: TGCGCCAGCACGAAGGCGGGACAGGGTCAGTATTTT
CDR3: CASTKAGQGQYF

J: TRBJ1-4
D: .
size: few
V: TRBV27
DNA: TGTGCCAGCAGTTATAGGGTGGGGGGCGAAAAACTGTTTTTT
CDR3: CASSYRVGGEKLFF

J: TRBJ2-5
D: .
size: .
V: TRBV13
DNA: TGTGCCAGCAGCTCAGGGTTCCACCAAGAGACCCAGTACTTC
CDR3: CASSSGFHQETQYF

J: TRBJ2-3
D: TRBD1
size: .
V: TRBV14
DNA: TGTGCCAGCAGCCCTAGAACAGGGGTCGGCACAGATACGCAGTATTTT
CDR3: CASSPRTGVGTDTQYF

J: TRBJ2-3
D: .
size: many
V: TRBV9
DNA: TGTGCCAGCAGCCTCGGTGGGGGCCCTGGCACAGATACGCAGTATTTT
CDR3: CASSLGGGPGTDTQYF

J: TRBJ2-3
D: .
size: many
V: TRBV6-6
DNA: TGTGCCAGCAGTCCTCAGTTGACTAGCACAGATACGCAGTATTTT
CDR3: CASSPQLTSTDTQYF

J: TRBJ2-4
D: .
size: .
V: TRBV5-1
DNA: TGCGCCAGCAGCTGGTGGGACGGCGGGGAGCAGTACTTC
CDR3: CASSWWDGGEQYF

J: TRBJ1-2
D: .
size: few
V: TRBV30
DNA: TGTGCCTTCCAGGGGAACTATGGCTACACCTTC
CDR3: CAFQGNYGYTF

J: TRBJ2-4
D: TRBD2
size: many
V: TRBV9
DNA: TGTGCCAGCAGCGGGGGACTAGATCAAGCCAAAAACATTCAGTACTTC
CDR3: CASSGGLDQAKNIQYF

J: TRBJ2-1
D: .
size: many
V: TRBV5-6
DNA: TGTGCCAGCAGCCTGATACTCGGAAACTACAATGAGCAGTTCTTC
CDR3: CASSLILGNYNEQFF

J: TRBJ2-7
D: .
size: many
V: TRBV3-1
DNA: TGTGCCAGCAGCCAAGATAGGACGGTAGCGGCACACCGGGCTTACGAGCAGTACTTC
CDR3: CASSQDRTVAAHRAYEQYF

J: TRBJ1-5
D: .
size: many
V: TRBV7-9
DNA: TGTGCCAGCAGCCTTGACACCTATCAGCCCCAGCATTTT
CDR3: CASSLDTYQPQHF

J: TRBJ1-5
D: .
size: .
V: TRBV2
DNA: TGTGCCAGCAGTGTCGGTTCGCCCCAGCATTTT
CDR3: CASSVGSPQHF

J: TRBJ1-2
D: .
size: .
V: TRBV2
DNA: TGTGCCAGCATGAAGACGTTTAACTATGGCTACACCTTC
CDR3: CASMKTFNYGYTF

J: TRBJ2-3
D: .
size: many
V: TRBV3-1
DNA: TGTGCCAGCAGCCACCGGGGGGCCAACACAGATACGCAGTATTTT
CDR3: CASSHRGANTDTQYF

J: TRBJ1-1
D: TRBD1
size: .
V: TRBV10-3
DNA: TGTGCCATCAGTGATTGGGACAGAAGGAACACTGAAGCTTTCTTT
CDR3: CAISDWDRRNTEAFF

J: TRBJ2-7
D: TRBD2
size: few
V: TRBV15
DNA: TGTGCCACCAGCAGAGATAGGGCTAGCGGGGCTTTAGGGGAATCCTACAATGAGCAGTACTTC
CDR3: CATSRDRASGALGESYNEQYF

J: TRBJ2-7
D: TRBD1
size: once
V: TRBV2
DNA: TGTGCCAGCAGGGTCGGGACAGGGCCCGGATCTCAGGAGGCCCAGTACTTC
CDR3: CASRVGTGPGSQEAQYF

J: TRBJ2-5
D: .
size: many
V: TRBV3-1
DNA: TGTGCCAGCAGCCAAGGAAGGCCGGACCAGTACTTC
CDR3: CASSQGRPDQYF